This is a list of T cell receptor beta chains from one sample in a study of blood T cell repertoires in COVID-19. Profiled with immunoSEQ multiplex PCR; TCRdb holds only in-frame clones, not every one. The data contain 150,000 to 200,000 clones, 82% of them singletons. The source material was PBMCs or T cells enriched from blood (not recorded which). The receptors come from a woman aged 60-70 years with acute COVID-19. CDR3s include the opening cysteine and the closing phenylalanine or tryptophan. Fields, in order: CDR3 protein, CDR3 DNA, V gene, J gene, clone size, D gene. A D gene is named only where the DNA matches it firmly. For some rows the clone size is stated as once, few or many, or as a class when expanded; others skip it.

cdr3_aa: CASSQDLAGVGAQYF; cdr3_nt: TGTGCCAGCAGCCAAGATCTAGCGGGCGTGGGGGCCCAGTACTTC; v_call: TRBV3-1/TRBV3-2; j_call: TRBJ2-5; clone_size: NA; d_call: TRBD2
cdr3_aa: CASRPGSGRGTDTQYF; cdr3_nt: TGTGCCAGCCGCCCGGGGAGCGGGAGGGGCACAGATACGCAGTATTTT; v_call: TRBV7-2; j_call: TRBJ2-3; clone_size: few; d_call: TRBD2
cdr3_aa: CASSPADRLHTEAFF; cdr3_nt: TGTGCCAGCTCACCGGCGGACAGGCTACACACTGAAGCTTTCTTT; v_call: TRBV18; j_call: TRBJ1-1; clone_size: few; d_call: TRBD1
cdr3_aa: CASRQLAGVPGTQYF; cdr3_nt: TGTGCCAGCAGACAACTAGCGGGGGTTCCAGGGACCCAGTACTTC; v_call: TRBV6-5; j_call: TRBJ2-5; clone_size: once; d_call: TRBD2
cdr3_aa: CASSLPKSSYNEQFF; cdr3_nt: TGCGCCAGCAGCTTGCCTAAGAGCTCCTACAATGAGCAGTTCTTC; v_call: TRBV5-1; j_call: TRBJ2-1; clone_size: NA; d_call: NA
cdr3_aa: CASKRDTGANVLTF; cdr3_nt: TGTGCCAGCAAGAGGGATACTGGGGCCAACGTCCTGACTTTC; v_call: TRBV7-9; j_call: TRBJ2-6; clone_size: many; d_call: NA
cdr3_aa: CASSHSGVQSNTEAFF; cdr3_nt: TGCGCCAGCAGCCACTCAGGGGTCCAAAGCAACACTGAAGCTTTCTTT; v_call: TRBV4-3; j_call: TRBJ1-1; clone_size: few; d_call: NA
cdr3_aa: CASSQAIQLYNEQFF; cdr3_nt: TGTGCCAGCAGCCAAGCAATACAGCTCTACAATGAGCAGTTCTTC; v_call: TRBV3-1/TRBV3-2; j_call: TRBJ2-1; clone_size: NA; d_call: NA
cdr3_aa: CSVEEEGAVYGYTF; cdr3_nt: TGCAGCGTTGAAGAGGAGGGGGCGGTCTATGGCTACACCTTC; v_call: TRBV29-1; j_call: TRBJ1-2; clone_size: NA; d_call: TRBD1
cdr3_aa: CAWSGQGNLYYNEQFF; cdr3_nt: TGTGCCTGGAGTGGACAGGGGAATTTGTACTACAATGAGCAGTTCTTC; v_call: TRBV30; j_call: TRBJ2-1; clone_size: NA; d_call: TRBD1
cdr3_aa: CASSLVTTYGYTF; cdr3_nt: TGTGCCAGCAGCTTGGTGACAACCTATGGCTACACCTTC; v_call: TRBV5-4; j_call: TRBJ1-2; clone_size: NA; d_call: NA
cdr3_aa: CASRGLRGGEKLFF; cdr3_nt: TGTGCCAGCAGAGGGCTCAGGGGCGGTGAAAAACTGTTTTTT; v_call: TRBV19; j_call: TRBJ1-4; clone_size: NA; d_call: NA
cdr3_aa: CAWTQGGPEAFF; cdr3_nt: TGTGCCTGGACCCAGGGAGGCCCTGAAGCTTTCTTT; v_call: TRBV30; j_call: TRBJ1-1; clone_size: NA; d_call: NA
cdr3_aa: CASSLRDTGELFF; cdr3_nt: TGTGCCAGCAGTTTGCGGGACACCGGGGAGCTGTTTTTT; v_call: TRBV12-3/TRBV12-4; j_call: TRBJ2-2; clone_size: NA; d_call: NA
cdr3_aa: CASILGRSGEQFF; cdr3_nt: TGTGCCAGCATTCTGGGGCGCTCCGGGGAGCAGTTCTTC; v_call: TRBV6-5; j_call: TRBJ2-1; clone_size: NA; d_call: NA
cdr3_aa: CASSPLGEVAYGYTF; cdr3_nt: TGTGCCAGCAGCCCCCTCGGGGAAGTAGCCTATGGCTACACCTTC; v_call: TRBV9; j_call: TRBJ1-2; clone_size: NA; d_call: NA
cdr3_aa: CASSVQRGHTYEQYF; cdr3_nt: TGTGCCAGTAGTGTCCAGCGGGGGCATACCTACGAGCAGTACTTC; v_call: TRBV19; j_call: TRBJ2-7; clone_size: few; d_call: TRBD2
cdr3_aa: CASSAGGDLNEQFF; cdr3_nt: TGTGCCAGCAGCGCCGGGGGGGATCTGAATGAGCAGTTCTTC; v_call: TRBV5-4; j_call: TRBJ2-1; clone_size: NA; d_call: TRBD2
cdr3_aa: CASSYGVGQGVANEKLFF; cdr3_nt: TGTGCCAGCAGCTATGGAGTGGGACAGGGTGTAGCTAATGAAAAACTGTTTTTT; v_call: TRBV5-6; j_call: TRBJ1-4; clone_size: NA; d_call: TRBD1
cdr3_aa: CASSSGYSNQPQHF; cdr3_nt: TGTGCCAGCAGCTCAGGTTATAGCAATCAGCCCCAGCATTTT; v_call: TRBV28; j_call: TRBJ1-5; clone_size: NA; d_call: NA
cdr3_aa: CASSGRTGSNYGYTF; cdr3_nt: TGTGCCAGCAGTGGGAGAACAGGTTCTAACTATGGCTACACCTTC; v_call: TRBV2; j_call: TRBJ1-2; clone_size: few; d_call: NA
cdr3_aa: CASSDGQGMGPEAFF; cdr3_nt: TGTGCCAGCAGTGATGGACAGGGAATGGGGCCTGAAGCTTTCTTT; v_call: TRBV6-1; j_call: TRBJ1-1; clone_size: few; d_call: TRBD1
cdr3_aa: CASSEWSGAGELFF; cdr3_nt: TGTGCCAGCAGTGAATGGTCGGGGGCCGGGGAGCTGTTTTTT; v_call: TRBV25-1; j_call: TRBJ2-2; clone_size: NA; d_call: NA
cdr3_aa: CASSRPGQGIRYF; cdr3_nt: TGTGCCAGCAGCCGACCGGGACAGGGGATCCGGTACTTC; v_call: TRBV11-2; j_call: TRBJ2-7; clone_size: NA; d_call: TRBD1
cdr3_aa: CASSDGTGNEQYF; cdr3_nt: TGCGCCAGCAGTGACGGGACAGGGAACGAGCAGTACTTC; v_call: TRBV10-1; j_call: TRBJ2-7; clone_size: once; d_call: TRBD1
cdr3_aa: CASSHRLAGHASSYNEQFF; cdr3_nt: TGTGCCAGCAGCCACCGACTAGCGGGGCACGCCTCGAGCTACAATGAGCAGTTCTTC; v_call: TRBV3-1/TRBV3-2; j_call: TRBJ2-1; clone_size: NA; d_call: TRBD2
cdr3_aa: CASSPRGILQPQHF; cdr3_nt: TGTGCCAGCAGTCCGCGAGGGATCCTTCAGCCCCAGCATTTT; v_call: TRBV6-5; j_call: TRBJ1-5; clone_size: NA; d_call: NA
cdr3_aa: CASSVGLAVEQFF; cdr3_nt: TGTGCCAGCAGCGTGGGACTAGCAGTTGAGCAGTTCTTC; v_call: TRBV9; j_call: TRBJ2-1; clone_size: NA; d_call: TRBD2
cdr3_aa: CASSPIMTGEGYGYTF; cdr3_nt: TGTGCCAGCAGCCCGATTATGACAGGGGAGGGCTATGGCTACACCTTC; v_call: TRBV5-6; j_call: TRBJ1-2; clone_size: NA; d_call: TRBD1
cdr3_aa: CASSARMVGQGGRETQYF; cdr3_nt: TGCGCCAGCAGCGCACGAATGGTCGGACAGGGCGGTCGAGAGACCCAGTACTTC; v_call: TRBV4-3; j_call: TRBJ2-5; clone_size: NA; d_call: TRBD1
cdr3_aa: CASSKGASRPEQFF; cdr3_nt: TGTGCCAGCAGCAAGGGGGCAAGCAGGCCTGAGCAGTTCTTC; v_call: TRBV11-2; j_call: TRBJ2-1; clone_size: NA; d_call: TRBD1
cdr3_aa: CASSARWGVSNNEQFF; cdr3_nt: TGTGCCAGCAGCGCTCGGTGGGGGGTTTCCAACAATGAGCAGTTCTTC; v_call: TRBV9; j_call: TRBJ2-1; clone_size: few; d_call: NA
cdr3_aa: CASSALAGGNTGELFF; cdr3_nt: TGTGCCAGCAGCGCGCTAGCGGGGGGGAACACCGGGGAGCTGTTTTTT; v_call: TRBV9; j_call: TRBJ2-2; clone_size: NA; d_call: TRBD2
cdr3_aa: CASRPVNNQPQHF; cdr3_nt: TGTGCCAGCAGGCCAGTGAACAATCAGCCCCAGCATTTT; v_call: TRBV5-8; j_call: TRBJ1-5; clone_size: NA; d_call: NA
cdr3_aa: CASSIIYGPGGSEAFF; cdr3_nt: TGTGCCAGTAGTATCATTTATGGTCCAGGGGGCTCCGAAGCTTTCTTT; v_call: TRBV19; j_call: TRBJ1-1; clone_size: NA; d_call: TRBD1
cdr3_aa: CASSSLAGTNTGELFF; cdr3_nt: TGTGCCAGCAGCTCATTGGCAGGGACGAACACCGGGGAGCTGTTTTTT; v_call: TRBV11-2; j_call: TRBJ2-2; clone_size: NA; d_call: NA
cdr3_aa: CASSREGPTGTGELFF; cdr3_nt: TGTGCCAGTAGTAGGGAGGGACCCACTGGAACCGGGGAGCTGTTTTTT; v_call: TRBV19; j_call: TRBJ2-2; clone_size: NA; d_call: TRBD2
cdr3_aa: CASSLGFGGSSYEQYF; cdr3_nt: TGTGCCAGCAGCTTAGGATTCGGCGGTAGCTCCTACGAGCAGTACTTC; v_call: TRBV11-2; j_call: TRBJ2-7; clone_size: NA; d_call: NA
cdr3_aa: CAISGGNTEAFF; cdr3_nt: TGTGCCATCAGTGGAGGGAACACTGAAGCTTTCTTT; v_call: TRBV10-3; j_call: TRBJ1-1; clone_size: once; d_call: NA
cdr3_aa: CASSLGSGRVTNTEAFF; cdr3_nt: TGCGCCAGCAGCTTGGGGTCAGGGAGGGTGACGAACACTGAAGCTTTCTTT; v_call: TRBV5-1; j_call: TRBJ1-1; clone_size: NA; d_call: NA
cdr3_aa: CASSLGLAGGNEQFF; cdr3_nt: TGCGCCAGCAGCTTGGGACTAGCGGGGGGGAATGAGCAGTTCTTC; v_call: TRBV5-1; j_call: TRBJ2-1; clone_size: NA; d_call: TRBD2
cdr3_aa: CASSPLRLGTEAFF; cdr3_nt: TGTGCCAGCAGTCCTTTACGGCTAGGCACTGAAGCTTTCTTT; v_call: TRBV28; j_call: TRBJ1-1; clone_size: NA; d_call: NA